Here is one TCR beta chain with its context. These data originate in a study of technical replicates of blood from a handful of donors. The CDR3 spans 15 residues. With 2 bases removed from V and 0 bases from J, the gap between germline ends came to 8 bases. CDR1 and CDR2 (germline): KGHSH, LQKENI. Clones were sequenced by immunoSEQ multiplex PCR, and TCRdb holds only the in-frame ones, with some missing. The repertoire has some 50,000 clones, roughly 94% of them found once; the top ten carry approximately 0.22%. Sequencing input: T cells isolated from PBMCs. V is TRBV18 and J is TRBJ1-5; D might be TRBD1 (5 bases). The TCR originated in a human donor in good health. The CDR3 DNA sequence: TGTGCCAGCTCACCAACAGGATATAGCAATCAGCCCCAGCATTTT. Its protein product is CASSPTGYSNQPQHF.